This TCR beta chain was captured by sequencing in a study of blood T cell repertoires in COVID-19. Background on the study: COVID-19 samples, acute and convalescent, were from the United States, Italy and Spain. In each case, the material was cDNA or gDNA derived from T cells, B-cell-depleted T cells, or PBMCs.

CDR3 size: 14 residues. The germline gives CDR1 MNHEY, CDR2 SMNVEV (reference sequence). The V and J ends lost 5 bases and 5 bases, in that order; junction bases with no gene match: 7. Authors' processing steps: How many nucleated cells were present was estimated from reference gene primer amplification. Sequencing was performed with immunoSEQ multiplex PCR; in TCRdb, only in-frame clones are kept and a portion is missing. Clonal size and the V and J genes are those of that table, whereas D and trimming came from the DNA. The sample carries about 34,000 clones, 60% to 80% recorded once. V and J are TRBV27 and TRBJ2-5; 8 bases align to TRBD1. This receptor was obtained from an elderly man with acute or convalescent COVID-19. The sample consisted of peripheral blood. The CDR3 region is CASSRTGSEETQYF. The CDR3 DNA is TGTGCCAGCAGTCGGACAGGGAGTGAGGAGACCCAGTACTTC.